What follows are 20 T cell receptor beta chains derived from one specimen sequenced in a study of CD8 T cells in ankylosing spondylitis. MiXCR, run by TCRdb on the 5' RACE reads, gives a single entry per CDR3 protein. Here the sample spans 130,000 or so distinct CDR3 sequences, approximately 10% being singletons. The sample consisted of blood, either unsorted or a sorted T cell fraction (not recorded which). The receptors stem from a female donor with ankylosing spondylitis or in good health (not recorded which).

The gene calls are TRBV11-2 and TRBJ2-2; D is perhaps TRBD2 (5 bases). There are 15 residues in the CDR3. Trimming pared 10 bases from V and 1 base from J, leaving 16 bases between. Germline loops: CDR1 SGHAT, CDR2 FQNNGV. In DNA, the CDR3 is TGTGCCAATACAAGGCTAGCCCGGAACACCGGGGAGCTGTTTTTT. Encoded protein: CANTRLARNTGELFF.

The V and J genes are TRBV18 and TRBJ2-3; TRBD1 matches at 9 bases. CDR1 and CDR2 from the germline V gene are KGHSH and LQKENI. The CDR3 spans 16 residues. J lost 0 bases, V lost 6 bases, and 7 bases had no gene match. The CDR3 nucleotides read TGTGCCAGCTCCCAACAGGGGGCGACTAGCACAGATACGCAGTATTTT. The encoded protein is CASSQQGATSTDTQYF.

The rearrangement links TRBV5-1 to TRBJ2-7, with D tentatively TRBD2 (6 bases). There are 14 residues in the CDR3. Germline loops: CDR1 SGHRS, CDR2 YFSETQ. Trimming cost V 5 bases and J 0 bases, with 12 bases left between them. Here the CDR3 reads CASRRAGTSYEQYF. CDR3 nucleotide sequence: TGCGCCAGCAGAAGGGCGGGGACCTCCTACGAGCAGTACTTC. The full variable domain, with the rest looked up from reference TRBV5-1 and TRBJ2-7, is KAGVTQTPRYLIKTRGQQVTLSCSPISGHRSVSWYQQTPGQGLQFLFEYFSETQRNKGNFPGRFSGRQFSNSRSEMNVSTLELGDSALYLCASRRAGTSYEQYFGPGTRLTVT.

This clonotype was seen many times. The rearrangement joins TRBV5-5 to TRBJ2-7; 7 nucleotides agree with TRBD2. This CDR3 region has 14 residues. CDR1 and CDR2 from the germline V gene are SGHKS and YYEKEE (reference sequence). Trimming removed 4 bases from V and 2 bases from J; junction bases left unmatched: 6. The CDR3 coding sequence is TGTGCCAGCAGCAGCCGGGACTACACCTACGAGCAGTACTTC. This sequence encodes CASSSRDYTYEQYF.

Only a few counts were recorded for this clonotype. V usage is TRBV7-2 and J usage is TRBJ2-1, with 10 bases identical to TRBD2. Germline lookup yields CDR1 SGHTA and CDR2 FQGNSA. V lost 5 bases, J lost 2 bases, and 6 bases stayed unmatched. The CDR3 covers 16 residues. The CDR3 loop is CASSPWGLATYNEQFF. CDR3 coding DNA: TGTGCCAGCAGCCCATGGGGACTAGCGACCTACAATGAGCAGTTCTTC. Full variable domain (missing parts from reference TRBV7-2 and TRBJ2-1): GAGVSQSPSNKVTEKGKDVELRCDPISGHTALYWYRQSLGQGLEFLIYFQGNSAPDKSGLPSDRFSAERTGGSVSTLTIQRTQQEDSAVYLCASSPWGLATYNEQFFGPGTRLTVL.

This clonotype appeared many times. This sequence joins TRBV7-6 and TRBJ2-1, with 9 nucleotides matching TRBD1. The J segment lost 4 bases and the V segment lost 5 bases, leaving 6 bases of the junction unmatched. The length of the CDR3 is 15 residues. The germline V gene encodes CDR1 SGHVS and CDR2 FNYEAQ. The DNA of the CDR3 is TGTGCCAGCAGCCAAGGGACAGGGCCTTACAATGAGCAGTTCTTC. Translating gives CASSQGTGPYNEQFF. The full variable domain, in which reference TRBV7-6 and TRBJ2-1 provide the parts outside the CDR3, is GAGVSQSPRYKVTKRGQDVALRCDPISGHVSLYWYRQALGQGPEFLTYFNYEAQQDKSGLPNDRFSAERPEGSISTLTIQRTEQRDSAMYRCASSQGTGPYNEQFFGPGTRLTVL.

This clonotype was seen a few times. The CDR3 reads CARSPSGLDEQFF. CDR3 coding DNA: TGTGCCAGAAGCCCCTCCGGTCTGGATGAGCAGTTCTTC. V and J are TRBV5-3 and TRBJ2-1; unclear D gene. TRBV5-3 is given ORF status, its function remaining uncertain. Between the trimmed V and J ends, which lost 4 bases and 8 bases, there was a span of 13 bases. The CDR3 sequence is 13 residues long.

This clonotype was observed at least ten times. The V and J genes are TRBV20-1 and TRBJ1-1; D gene ambiguous. Germline loops: CDR1 DFQATT, CDR2 SNEGSKA (reference sequence). This CDR3 is built from 13 residues. Trimming removed 5 bases from V and 4 bases from J, with 14 bases in between. The CDR3 nucleotides are TGCAGTGCTCCCGGAGACTCAGGCACTGAAGCTTTCTTT. Translated, it gives CSAPGDSGTEAFF.

This clonotype was found a few times. The chain carries TRBV10-3 and TRBJ1-2, with no clear D. This CDR3 contains 13 residues. Germline loops: CDR1 ENHRY, CDR2 SYGVKD. V was clipped by 8 bases and J by 6 bases, with 16 bases between them. CDR3 DNA sequence: TGTGCCATCTCCCGGGAAGGGTCCCATGGCTACACCTTC. Translating gives CAISREGSHGYTF.

This clonotype has at least ten counts. V usage is TRBV5-1 and J usage is TRBJ2-7, with D unresolved. CDR3 length: 14 residues. V was pared by 1 base and J by 3 bases, with 11 bases between. CDR1 and CDR2 from the germline V gene are SGHRS and YFSETQ. Here the CDR3 DNA reads TGCGCCAGCAGCTTGATTGGGCCGAACTACGAGCAGTACTTC. The encoded protein is CASSLIGPNYEQYF.

This clonotype was observed many times. The chain joins TRBV7-2 to TRBJ2-2; D gene unclear. V lost 1 base to trimming and J lost 4 bases, with 7 bases between them. The CDR3 length is 14 residues. Germline V CDR1 and CDR2: SGHTA, FQGNSA. CDR3 amino acids: CASSLVGSTGELFF. The CDR3 bases are TGTGCCAGCAGCTTAGTAGGCAGCACCGGGGAGCTGTTTTTT.

This clonotype has ten or more counts. V is TRBV29-1 and J is TRBJ2-3; 8 bases match TRBD2. The germline CDR1 and CDR2 sequences are SQVTM and ANQGSEA. CDR3 length equals 14 residues. J lost 8 bases, V lost 2 bases, and 9 bases had no gene match. The CDR3 spells CSVEYWAGGGTQYF. In DNA form, the CDR3 reads TGCAGCGTTGAATATTGGGCGGGGGGCGGTACGCAGTATTTT.

At least ten counts were recorded for this clonotype. This sequence joins TRBV28 and TRBJ2-1; TRBD2 aligns across 13 bases. V was clipped by 7 bases and J by 0 bases; unmatched bases: 12. CDR3 length: 19 residues. Germline-derived CDR1 and CDR2 are MDHEN and SYDVKM. CDR3 residues: CASTSLTSGGSSSYNEQFF. CDR3 nucleotides: TGTGCCAGCACCTCCCTGACTAGCGGGGGGTCGAGCTCCTACAATGAGCAGTTCTTC.

This clonotype was seen a few times. The rearrangement uses TRBV5-1 and TRBJ2-7, with D perhaps matching TRBD1 or TRBD2 (5 bases each). Trimming left V 8 bases short and J 2 bases short, with 17 bases between. The CDR3 length is 14 residues. From germline, CDR1 is SGHRS and CDR2 YFSETQ. The CDR3 DNA reads TGCGCCAGTGATGAACCGGGACGGCCCTACGAGCAGTACTTC. The encoded protein is CASDEPGRPYEQYF.

Only a few counts were recorded for this clonotype. V usage is TRBV20-1 and J usage is TRBJ1-5, with 9 bases lining up with TRBD1. The V gene end was trimmed by 1 base and the J gene end by 6 bases; junction bases not matched to a gene: 4. Germline CDR1 DFQATT, CDR2 SNEGSKA (reference sequence). This CDR3 spans 14 amino acids. CDR3: CSARGGTGSQPQHF. In nucleotides, the CDR3 is TGCAGTGCTAGAGGCGGGACAGGGAGTCAGCCCCAGCATTTT.

This clonotype was detected ten times or more. This chain uses TRBV20-1 with TRBJ2-1; tentative D call: TRBD1 (5 bases). This CDR3 spans 12 amino acids. The germline V gene has CDR1 DFQATT and CDR2 SNEGSKA (reference sequence). Trimming pared 0 bases from V and 10 bases from J, leaving 10 bases between. This CDR3 reads CSARDRAEEQFF. CDR3 nucleotide sequence: TGCAGTGCTAGAGACAGGGCGGAGGAGCAGTTCTTC.

This clonotype was observed a few times. The V call is TRBV19, the J call TRBJ1-1, with D perhaps matching TRBD1 (5 bases). Germline V gene sequence: CDR1 LNHDA, CDR2 SQIVND (reference sequence). Trimming pared 5 bases from V and 0 bases from J, leaving 10 bases between. CDR3 length: 14 amino acids. CDR3 residues: CASSWWGLNTEAFF. The CDR3 region has the DNA TGTGCCAGTAGTTGGTGGGGCTTGAACACTGAAGCTTTCTTT.

At least ten counts were recorded for this clonotype. The chain uses TRBV29-1 and TRBJ1-2; D is ambiguous. Germline V gives CDR1 SQVTM, CDR2 ANQGSEA. The V gene lost 3 bases and the J gene lost 2 bases, with 4 bases spanning the gap. The CDR3 contains 11 residues. The CDR3 reads CSVEPNYGYTF. CDR3 nucleotides: TGCAGCGTTGAGCCAAACTATGGCTACACCTTC.

This clonotype was recorded at least ten times. The chain carries TRBV28 and TRBJ2-4; possible D gene TRBD1, 7 bases. Germline V gene sequence: CDR1 MDHEN, CDR2 SYDVKM. Trimming shortened V by 0 bases and J by 1 base, and 16 bases separated the two germline ends. This CDR3 spans 18 amino acids. CDR3 amino acids: CASSLWTLTGRAKNIQYF. For the CDR3, the DNA is TGTGCCAGCAGTTTATGGACCTTGACAGGGAGGGCCAAAAACATTCAGTACTTC.

This clonotype was observed many times. The rearrangement uses TRBV10-3 and TRBJ2-3; D is uncertain. This CDR3 is 14 amino acids long. Trimming took 4 bases from V and 0 from J, leaving 8 bases between them. Germline V gives CDR1 ENHRY, CDR2 SYGVKD. Here the CDR3 reads CAISGLSSTDTQYF. The CDR3 bases are TGTGCCATCAGTGGACTGTCTAGCACAGATACGCAGTATTTT.